This passage covers 5 T cell receptor beta chains from one sample sequenced in a study of blood T cell repertoires in COVID-19. Sequenced by immunoSEQ multiplex PCR; TCRdb stores in-frame clones only, minus some. Here the sample spans hundreds of thousands of clones, about 87% being singletons. The specimen was PBMCs or T cells enriched from blood (not recorded which). These TCRs come from a woman in her late teens or twenties who had recovered from COVID-19.

The chain uses TRBV20-1 and TRBJ1-2; no firm D call. Germline CDR1 DFQATT, CDR2 SNEGSKA (reference sequence). V dropped 6 bases and J dropped 6 bases, with 8 bases sitting between them. The CDR3 is made up of 10 amino acids. CDR3 sequence: CSAQQNGYTF. The CDR3 region has the DNA TGCAGTGCCCAACAAAATGGCTACACCTTC.

J is TRBJ2-1 and V is TRBV19; perhaps TRBD2 as D (6 bases). This CDR3 has 14 amino acids. Looked up from germline, CDR1 is LNHDA and CDR2 is SQIVND (reference sequence). Trimming left V 5 bases short and J 9 bases short, with 17 bases between. CDR3 loop: CASSVRLEGGEQFF. CDR3 nucleotides: TGTGCCAGTAGTGTAAGACTAGAGGGAGGTGAGCAGTTCTTC. The whole variable domain, filled in from reference TRBV19 and TRBJ2-1, reads DGGITQSPKYLFRKEGQNVTLSCEQNLNHDAMYWYRQDPGQGLRLIYYSQIVNDFQKGDIAEGYSVSREKKESFPLTVTSAQKNPTAFYLCASSVRLEGGEQFFGPGTRLTVL.

V usage is TRBV11-2 and J usage is TRBJ2-5, with D possibly TRBD2 on 5 matching bases. This CDR3 region has 13 residues. Trimming took off 6 bases at V and 4 bases at J, with 12 bases between the two ends. From germline, CDR1 is SGHAT and CDR2 FQNNGV. The CDR3: CASSPIRGETQYF. The DNA of the CDR3 is TGTGCCAGCAGTCCCATCCGGGGAGAGACCCAGTACTTC. Using reference TRBV11-2 and TRBJ2-5 for the parts outside the CDR3, the full variable domain is EAGVAQSPRYKIIEKRQSVAFWCNPISGHATLYWYQQILGQGPKLLIQFQNNGVVDDSQLPKDRFSAERLKGVDSTLKIQPAKLEDSAVYLCASSPIRGETQYFGPGTRLLVL.

On this clone: Other DNA sequences in this sample translate to the same CDR3. The chain combines TRBV30 with TRBJ1-2; no definite D call. V was clipped by 0 bases and J by 2 bases, with 10 bases between them. The length of the CDR3 is 14 residues. Germline-derived CDR1 and CDR2 are GTSNPN and SVGIG (reference sequence). This CDR3 is CAWSVLGRNYGYTF. In DNA form, the CDR3 reads TGTGCCTGGAGTGTACTAGGGCGAAACTATGGCTACACCTTC.

This chain joins TRBV10-3 and TRBJ2-7, with D perhaps TRBD1 (5 bases). V lost 0 bases and J lost 6, with 6 bases in between. Germline loops: CDR1 ENHRY, CDR2 SYGVKD. This CDR3 has 12 amino acids. The CDR3 DNA is TGTGCCATCAGTGAGTCAGGGGTCGAGCAGTACTTC. Translating gives CAISESGVEQYF.